This TCR beta chain derives from a study of cytotoxic CD8 clonotypes in ibrutinib-treated CLL. As for the study in general: Partial responders about 25, complete 2; some twelve progressed and some 15 stayed in remission by median 68 months. The authors obtained response samples at a median of around 12 months of treatment, range 6 to 36.

Assay used: immunoSEQ multiplex PCR; TCRdb lists only in-frame clones, some missing. Here the sample spans 85,000 or so clones, roughly three quarters being singletons. With regard to this clone: Its antigen is not identified.

General study points: Sampling schedules were unmatched across sustained-remission and progressing patients.

This specimen was PBMCs, taken after 12 months of ibrutinib treatment. This TCR was recovered from a human donor with chronic lymphocytic leukemia.

This chain's CDR3 is CASSPDLARDTQYF. The CDR3 coding sequence is TGTGCCAGCTCACCAGACCTAGCCAGAGATACGCAGTATTTT. The J gene is TRBJ2-3, the V gene TRBV18; D might be TRBD2 (5 bases). The CDR3 spans 14 residues. V lost 2 bases to trimming and J lost 5 bases, with 11 bases between them. In germline, CDR1 is KGHSH, CDR2 LQKENI.